The clone carrying this T cell receptor beta chain has a handful of counts. Its antigen is undetermined. The source of the sample is a study of cytomegalovirus exposure and HLA in healthy donors. Study details: A data release that came early held 80 million to 95 million unique TCRs from HLA-typed donors.

V was cut by 5 bases and J by 4 bases, with 11 bases left in between. The CDR3 is 13 amino acids. The germline V gene has CDR1 SGHTA and CDR2 FQGTGA. Findings of the study overall: The study designated about 180 TCR beta chains cytomegalovirus-associated.

In the PCR, 60 Vbeta and 13 Jbeta primers were used. Libraries were prepared by immunoSEQ multiplex PCR; TCRdb keeps only in-frame clonotypes and omits some of them. This table holds 90,000 to 140,000 clones, over 60% found once. Healthy bone marrow donors formed the donor group. The sample consisted of PBMCs. This TCR derives from a man aged 35 to 55 in good health and CMV-seropositive. The V call is TRBV7-3, the J call TRBJ1-1; D not resolved. The CDR3 sequence is CASSHGLGTEAFF. The CDR3 coding sequence is TGTGCCAGCAGCCACGGACTTGGCACTGAAGCTTTCTTT. The whole variable domain, remainder taken from reference TRBV7-3 and TRBJ1-1, is GAGVSQTPSNKVTEKGKYVELRCDPISGHTALYWYRQSLGQGPEFLIYFQGTGAADDSGLPNDRFFAVRPEGSVSTLKIQRTERGDSAVYLCASSHGLGTEAFFGQGTRLTVV.